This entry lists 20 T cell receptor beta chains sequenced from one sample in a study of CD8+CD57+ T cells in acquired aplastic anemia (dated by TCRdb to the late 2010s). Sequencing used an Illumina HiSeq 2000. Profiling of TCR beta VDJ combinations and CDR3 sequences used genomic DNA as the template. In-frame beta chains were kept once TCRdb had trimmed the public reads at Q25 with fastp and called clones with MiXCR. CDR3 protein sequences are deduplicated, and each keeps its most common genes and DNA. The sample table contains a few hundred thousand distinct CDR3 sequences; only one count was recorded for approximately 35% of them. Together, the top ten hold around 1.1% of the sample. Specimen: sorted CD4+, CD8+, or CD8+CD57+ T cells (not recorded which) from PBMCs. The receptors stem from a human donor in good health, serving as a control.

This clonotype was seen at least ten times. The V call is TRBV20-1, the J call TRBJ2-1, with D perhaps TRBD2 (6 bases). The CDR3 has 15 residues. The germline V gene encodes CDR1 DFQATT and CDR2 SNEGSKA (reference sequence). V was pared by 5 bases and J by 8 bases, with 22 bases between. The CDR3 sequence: CSAEDGGLPLDEQFF. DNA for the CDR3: TGCAGTGCTGAAGATGGGGGACTCCCCCTCGATGAGCAGTTCTTC.

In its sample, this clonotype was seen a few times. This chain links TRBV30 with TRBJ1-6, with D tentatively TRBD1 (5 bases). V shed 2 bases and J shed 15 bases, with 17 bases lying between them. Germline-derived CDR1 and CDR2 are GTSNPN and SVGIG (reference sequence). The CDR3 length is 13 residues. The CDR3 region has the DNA TGTGCCTGGAGTCGCCGGGACCTAAAGTACCTCCACTTT. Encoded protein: CAWSRRDLKYLHF.

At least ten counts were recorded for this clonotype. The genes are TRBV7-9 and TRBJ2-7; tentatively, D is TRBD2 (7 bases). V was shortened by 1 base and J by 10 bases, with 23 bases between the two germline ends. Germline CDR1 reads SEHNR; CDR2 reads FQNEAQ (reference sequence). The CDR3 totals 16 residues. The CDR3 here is CASSLEVGGHSAQQYF. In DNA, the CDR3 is TGTGCCAGCAGCTTAGAGGTCGGGGGGCATTCTGCTCAACAGTACTTC.

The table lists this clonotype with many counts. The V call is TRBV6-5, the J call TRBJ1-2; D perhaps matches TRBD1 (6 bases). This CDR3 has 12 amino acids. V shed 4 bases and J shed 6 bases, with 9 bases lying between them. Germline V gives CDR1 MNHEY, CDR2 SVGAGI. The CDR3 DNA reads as TGTGCCAGCAGTTTACAGGGTAATGGCTACACCTTC. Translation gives CASSLQGNGYTF.

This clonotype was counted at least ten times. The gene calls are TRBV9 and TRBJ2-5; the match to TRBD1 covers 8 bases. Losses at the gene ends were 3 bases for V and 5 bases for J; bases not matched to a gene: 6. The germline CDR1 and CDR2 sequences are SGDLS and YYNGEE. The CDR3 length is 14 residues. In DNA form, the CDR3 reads TGTGCCAGCAGCGCCCGCCAGGGGGCGGAGACCCAGTACTTC. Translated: CASSARQGAETQYF.

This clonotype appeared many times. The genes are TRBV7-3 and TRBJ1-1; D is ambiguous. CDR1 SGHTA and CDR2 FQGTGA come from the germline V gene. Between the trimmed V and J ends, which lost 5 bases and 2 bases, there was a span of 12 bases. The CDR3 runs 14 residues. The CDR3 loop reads CASSLHPLNTEAFF. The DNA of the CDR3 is TGTGCCAGCAGCCTCCATCCCCTTAACACTGAAGCTTTCTTT.

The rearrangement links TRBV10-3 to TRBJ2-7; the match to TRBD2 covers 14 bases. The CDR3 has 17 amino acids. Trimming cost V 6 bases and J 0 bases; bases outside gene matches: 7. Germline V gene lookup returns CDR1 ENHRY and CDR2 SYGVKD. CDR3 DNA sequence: TGTGCCATCAGGGGACTAGCGGGAGCGCAAAGCTCCTACGAGCAGTACTTC. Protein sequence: CAIRGLAGAQSSYEQYF.

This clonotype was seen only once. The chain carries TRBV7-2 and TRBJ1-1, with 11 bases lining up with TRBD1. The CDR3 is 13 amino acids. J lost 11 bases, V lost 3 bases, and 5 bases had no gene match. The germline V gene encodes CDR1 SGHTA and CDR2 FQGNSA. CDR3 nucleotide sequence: TGTGCCAGCAGCTTCGGGGACAGGGGGAAGGCTTTCTTT. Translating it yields CASSFGDRGKAFF.

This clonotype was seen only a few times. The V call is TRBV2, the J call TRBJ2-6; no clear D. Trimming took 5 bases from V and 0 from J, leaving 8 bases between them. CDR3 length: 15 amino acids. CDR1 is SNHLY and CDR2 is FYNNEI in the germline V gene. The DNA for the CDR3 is TGTGCCAGCAGTTTTTCGGTCTCTGGGGCCAACGTCCTGACTTTC. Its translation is CASSFSVSGANVLTF.

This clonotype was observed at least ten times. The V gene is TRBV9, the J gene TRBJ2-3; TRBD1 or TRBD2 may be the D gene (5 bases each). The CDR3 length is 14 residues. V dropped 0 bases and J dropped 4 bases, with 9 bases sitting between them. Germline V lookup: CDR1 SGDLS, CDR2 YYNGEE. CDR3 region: CASSVGGSADTQYF. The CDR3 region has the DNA TGTGCCAGCAGCGTAGGGGGGAGCGCAGATACGCAGTATTTT.

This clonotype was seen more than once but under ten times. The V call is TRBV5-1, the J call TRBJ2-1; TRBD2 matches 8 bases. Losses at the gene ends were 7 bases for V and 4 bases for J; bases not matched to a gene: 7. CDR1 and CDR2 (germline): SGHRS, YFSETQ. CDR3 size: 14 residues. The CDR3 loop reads CASHGGAAYNEQFF. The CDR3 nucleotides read TGCGCCAGCCACGGGGGGGCTGCTTACAATGAGCAGTTCTTC.

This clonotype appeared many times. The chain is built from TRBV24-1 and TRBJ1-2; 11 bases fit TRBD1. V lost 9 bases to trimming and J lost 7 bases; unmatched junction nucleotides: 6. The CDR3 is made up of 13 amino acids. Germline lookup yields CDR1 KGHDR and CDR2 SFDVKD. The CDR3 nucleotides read TGTGCCACCGGACAGGGGGCGCAGGGTGGCTACACCTTC. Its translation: CATGQGAQGGYTF.

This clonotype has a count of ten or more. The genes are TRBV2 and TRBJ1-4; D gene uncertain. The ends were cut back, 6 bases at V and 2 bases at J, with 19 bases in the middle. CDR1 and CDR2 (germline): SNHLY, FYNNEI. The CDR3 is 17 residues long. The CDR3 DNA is TGTGCCAGCAGCGCAGGAAGTCTGTTGTCCACTAATGAAAAACTGTTTTTT. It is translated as CASSAGSLLSTNEKLFF.

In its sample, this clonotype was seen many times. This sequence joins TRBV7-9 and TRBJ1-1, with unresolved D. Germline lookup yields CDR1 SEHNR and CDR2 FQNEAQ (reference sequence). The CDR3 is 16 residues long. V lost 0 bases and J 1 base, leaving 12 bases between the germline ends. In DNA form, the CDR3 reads TGTGCCAGCAGCTTAGCGCTTAAACAGAAGAACACTGAAGCTTTCTTT. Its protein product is CASSLALKQKNTEAFF.

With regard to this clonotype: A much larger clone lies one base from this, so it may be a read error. CDR3 sequence (DNA): TGCAGTGCTAGAGATCCGAGACAGGGCTATTATAGCGATCAGCCCCAGCATTTT. Its protein is CSARDPRQGYYSDQPQHF. V is TRBV20-1 and J is TRBJ1-5, with TRBD1 matching 7 bases. Germline-derived CDR1 and CDR2 are DFQATT and SNEGSKA (reference sequence). This CDR3 is 18 amino acids long.

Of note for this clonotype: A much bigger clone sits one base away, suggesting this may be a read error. CDR3 nucleotide sequence: TGTGCCAGCAGCTTGAACAGCCTATATAATTCACCCCTCCACTTT. Its protein product is CASSLNSLYNSPLHF. V gene TRBV5-6 combines with J gene TRBJ1-6; D not certain. This CDR3 is 15 amino acids long. V dropped 1 base and J dropped 4 bases, with 9 bases sitting between them. Germline V lookup: CDR1 SGHDT, CDR2 YYEEEE.

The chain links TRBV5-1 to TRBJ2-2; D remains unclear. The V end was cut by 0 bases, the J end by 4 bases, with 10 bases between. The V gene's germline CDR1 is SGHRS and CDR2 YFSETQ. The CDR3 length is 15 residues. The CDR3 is CASSLEGVFTGELFF. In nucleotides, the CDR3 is TGCGCCAGCAGCTTGGAAGGTGTCTTCACCGGGGAGCTGTTTTTT.

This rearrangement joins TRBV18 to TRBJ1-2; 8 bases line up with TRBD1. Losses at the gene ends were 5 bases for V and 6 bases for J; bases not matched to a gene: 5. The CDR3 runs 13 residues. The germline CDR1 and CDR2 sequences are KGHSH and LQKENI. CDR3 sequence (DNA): TGTGCCAGCTCATCATGGGGACAGGATGGCTACACCTTC. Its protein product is CASSSWGQDGYTF.

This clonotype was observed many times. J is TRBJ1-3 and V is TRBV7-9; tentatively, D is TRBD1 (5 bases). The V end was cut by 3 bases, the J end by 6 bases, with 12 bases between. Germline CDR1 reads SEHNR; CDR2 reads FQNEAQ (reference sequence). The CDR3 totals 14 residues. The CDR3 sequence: CASSLWQGENTIYF. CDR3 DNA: TGTGCCAGCAGCTTGTGGCAGGGTGAAAACACCATATATTTT.

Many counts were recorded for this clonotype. CDR3 in amino acids: CASSIAPGQGFYEQYF. CDR3 DNA: TGTGCCAGTAGTATCGCTCCGGGACAGGGGTTTTACGAGCAGTACTTC. The chain uses TRBV19 and TRBJ2-7; 10 bases map to TRBD1. The germline CDR1 and CDR2 sequences are LNHDA and SQIVND (reference sequence). V lost 3 bases to trimming and J lost 4 bases; unmatched junction nucleotides: 9. The CDR3 is 16 residues long.